This record looks at one T cell receptor beta chain sequence and its context. This specimen belongs to a study of blood T cell repertoires in COVID-19. Sequenced by immunoSEQ multiplex PCR; TCRdb stores in-frame clones only, minus some. The sample includes 250,000 to 350,000 clones, 80% to 95% of them seen just once. The germline V gene has CDR1 MNHNS and CDR2 SASEGT. Trimming removed 1 base at V and 0 bases at J, with 10 bases between. CDR3 length: 16 residues. V and J are TRBV6-1 and TRBJ1-3; D is unclear. The TCR sequence derives from a woman aged 25 to 39 with COVID-19, enrolled during active disease. The sample was peripheral blood. CDR3 region: CASSEGGSYSGNTIYF. CDR3 DNA sequence: TGTGCCAGCAGTGAAGGAGGGAGCTACTCTGGAAACACCATATATTTT.